The next 20 T cell receptor beta chains were all read from a single sample in a study of blood T cell repertoires in COVID-19 (dated by TCRdb to 2018 to 2020). Receptor libraries were prepared by the immunoSEQ multiplex PCR assay. The clones in this table, taken by TCRdb from immuneACCESS, are in-frame only. Not every clone is retained; where verified, under half of the shortfall comes from an unresolved V gene, and the cause of the rest is unknown. This sample comprises some 170,000 clones, around 83% of them detected only once. The top ten constitute 5% to 8% of the sample. Sample: PBMCs or T cells enriched from blood (not recorded which). These receptors came from a man aged 35 to 55 who had recovered from COVID-19.

This clone was recorded at least ten times. V usage is TRBV27 and J usage is TRBJ2-1; tentative D call: TRBD2 (6 bases). This CDR3 is 17 amino acids long. V was cut by 0 bases and J by 2 bases, with 14 bases left in between. The germline V gene has CDR1 MNHEY and CDR2 SMNVEV (reference sequence). CDR3 DNA sequence: TGTGCCAGCAGTTTATCGCCCCCTAGCGCGACCTACAATGAGCAGTTCTTC. The encoded protein is CASSLSPPSATYNEQFF.

The chain employs TRBV27 and TRBJ1-1; D is unclear. Germline lookup yields CDR1 MNHEY and CDR2 SMNVEV (reference sequence). The CDR3 runs to 11 residues. V gave up 2 bases and J gave up 7 bases, with 5 bases separating them. CDR3 bases: TGTGCCAGCAGTTTAAGAGGTGAAGCTTTCTTT. Translation: CASSLRGEAFF.

The CDR3 loop is CASSFSDRVGQPQHF. The CDR3 region has the DNA TGTGCCAGCAGCTTTTCTGACAGGGTGGGTCAGCCCCAGCATTTT. This sequence joins TRBV7-8 and TRBJ1-5, with TRBD1 matching over 7 bases. The CDR3 loop spans 15 amino acids. The J segment lost 6 bases and the V segment lost 3 bases, leaving 8 bases of the junction unmatched. The germline gives CDR1 SGHVS, CDR2 FQNEAQ.

The chain carries TRBV28 and TRBJ1-5; D perhaps matches TRBD1 (5 bases). The CDR3 is made up of 13 amino acids. V gave up 9 bases and J gave up 7 bases, with 16 bases separating them. Germline CDR1 is MDHEN and CDR2 is SYDVKM. CDR3 DNA sequence: TGTGCCAGTGAGACTGGGACTCAACAGCCCCAGCATTTT. Translation: CASETGTQQPQHF.

The genes are TRBV18 and TRBJ1-5, with D possibly being TRBD1 (5 bases). Germline CDR1 reads KGHSH; CDR2 reads LQKENI. This CDR3 spans 15 amino acids. The V end was cut by 3 bases, the J end by 5 bases, with 14 bases between. The CDR3 loop reads CASSPTGAADQPQHF. The CDR3 bases are TGTGCCAGCTCACCCACTGGGGCCGCGGATCAGCCCCAGCATTTT.

This chain uses TRBV29-1 with TRBJ2-1; 7 bases agree with TRBD1. CDR3 length equals 17 residues. V lost 1 base and J lost 0; bases outside the gene matches: 9. Germline lookup yields CDR1 SQVTM and CDR2 ANQGSEA. The CDR3 reads CSVEVASRGTSYNEQFF. CDR3 nucleotide sequence: TGCAGCGTTGAAGTAGCCAGCAGGGGGACCTCCTACAATGAGCAGTTCTTC.

Note on this clone: Other DNA variants within this sample encode the same CDR3. This sequence joins TRBV24-1 and TRBJ1-3; maybe TRBD1 (5 bases). The V gene lost 6 bases and the J gene lost 4 bases, with 6 bases spanning the gap. The CDR3 consists of 12 residues. Germline loops: CDR1 KGHDR, CDR2 SFDVKD. Here the CDR3 reads CATSPGGNTIYF. The DNA of the CDR3 is TGTGCCACCAGTCCAGGGGGAAACACCATATATTTT.

The V call is TRBV3-1 (or the pseudogene TRBV3-2), the J call TRBJ1-2, with no clear D. The CDR3 runs 12 residues. Germline-derived CDR1 and CDR2 are LGHDT and YNNKEL (reference sequence). V shed 3 bases and J shed 7 bases, with 9 bases lying between them. The CDR3 DNA sequence: TGTGCCAGCAGCCACGCGACTGGTGGCTACACCTTC. Amino acids: CASSHATGGYTF.

There are a few counts of this clone. V is TRBV7-9 and J is TRBJ1-2; TRBD1 is a possible D gene (5 bases). The V end was cut by 6 bases, the J end by 8 bases, with 16 bases between. Germline CDR1 is SEHNR and CDR2 is FQNEAQ (reference sequence). CDR3 length: 13 residues. As DNA, the CDR3 is TGTGCCAGCAGTCCCCCCAGGGATCGGGGCTACACCTTC. Translating gives CASSPPRDRGYTF.

The chain recombines TRBV27 with TRBJ2-7; D might be TRBD1 (6 bases). Germline CDR1 MNHEY, CDR2 SMNVEV (reference sequence). V lost 5 bases to trimming and J lost 2 bases, with 19 bases between them. CDR3 length: 16 residues. Here the CDR3 DNA reads TGTGCCAGCAGTAATTCCCCCGACAGGAAAGCCTACGAGCAGTACTTC. Its translation: CASSNSPDRKAYEQYF.

In this sample, this clone turned up once. The chain recombines TRBV5-1 with TRBJ2-7; D gene ambiguous. The CDR3 covers 12 residues. Trimming left V 4 bases short and J 5 bases short, with 10 bases between. Germline CDR1 SGHRS, CDR2 YFSETQ. The CDR3 is CASSPHPDEQYF. For the CDR3, the DNA is TGCGCCAGCAGCCCACACCCCGACGAGCAGTACTTC.

The chain carries TRBV5-1 and TRBJ2-2, with D possibly TRBD2 on 5 matching bases. In germline, CDR1 is SGHRS, CDR2 YFSETQ. This CDR3 spans 15 amino acids. V shed 0 bases and J shed 3 bases, with 9 bases lying between them. In DNA form, the CDR3 reads TGCGCCAGCAGCTTGGCGGGGAAAGACACCGGGGAGCTGTTTTTT. It codes for CASSLAGKDTGELFF.

The chain recombines TRBV27 with TRBJ1-1; a weak D match, TRBD1 (5 bases). The CDR3 runs 11 residues. V was trimmed by 3 bases and J by 10 bases, leaving 9 bases between them. The germline V gene has CDR1 MNHEY and CDR2 SMNVEV (reference sequence). The CDR3 protein is CASSLGLRAFF. The DNA for the CDR3 is TGTGCCAGCAGTTTGGGACTTCGAGCTTTCTTT.

This chain links TRBV24-1 with TRBJ2-1, with no clear D. The V and J ends lost 5 bases and 6 bases respectively, with 10 bases between them. CDR3 length: 13 residues. The germline gives CDR1 KGHDR, CDR2 SFDVKD. The CDR3 here is CATSARNFNEQFF. The DNA of the CDR3 is TGTGCCACCAGTGCAAGAAACTTCAATGAGCAGTTCTTC.

This clone has more than one count but fewer than ten. The gene calls are TRBV6-1 and TRBJ1-1; a weak D match, TRBD1 (5 bases). Germline V gene data show CDR1 as MNHNS and CDR2 as SASEGT. The CDR3 totals 17 residues. Trimming left V 2 bases short and J 6 bases short, with 22 bases between. The CDR3 reads CASSESNRKSRGSEAFF. In DNA, the CDR3 is TGTGCCAGCAGTGAATCTAATAGAAAAAGTCGGGGGTCTGAAGCTTTCTTT.

This clone was counted a single time. The V gene is TRBV6-6, the J gene TRBJ2-7; TRBD1 is a possible D gene (5 bases). Germline V lookup: CDR1 MNHNY, CDR2 SVGAGI (reference sequence). This CDR3 has 15 residues. Between the trimmed V and J ends, which lost 5 bases and 0 bases, there was a span of 14 bases. The CDR3 sequence is CASSPFKGNSYEQYF. DNA of the CDR3: TGTGCCAGCAGTCCATTTAAGGGGAACTCCTACGAGCAGTACTTC.

Notes on this clone: Other DNA sequences in the same sample also yield this CDR3. This chain uses TRBV12-3 or TRBV12-4 with TRBJ1-1; maybe TRBD1 (6 bases). The ends were cut back, 3 bases at V and 5 bases at J, with 7 bases in the middle. This CDR3 has 12 amino acids. The CDR3, as DNA: TGTGCCAGCAGTTTCACAGGGACTGAAGCTTTCTTT. It translates to CASSFTGTEAFF.

The V call is TRBV6-2 or TRBV6-3, the J call TRBJ1-6, with D unresolved. V was trimmed by 2 bases and J by 5 bases, leaving 7 bases between them. There are 14 residues in the CDR3. The V gene's germline CDR1 is MNHEY and CDR2 SVGEGT. The CDR3 loop reads CASSYGPDNSPLHF. The DNA for the CDR3 is TGTGCCAGCAGTTACGGGCCGGATAATTCACCCCTCCACTTT.

The CDR3: CSAKGYGYTF. The CDR3 DNA sequence: TGCAGTGCTAAGGGGTATGGCTACACCTTC. This chain joins TRBV20-1 and TRBJ1-2; D possibly corresponds to TRBD1 (5 bases). Trimming shortened V by 4 bases and J by 5 bases, and 5 bases separated the two germline ends. This CDR3 comprises 10 residues. Germline V gives CDR1 DFQATT, CDR2 SNEGSKA (reference sequence).

The chain combines TRBV9 with TRBJ1-6; 7 bases are shared with TRBD1. This CDR3 is 15 amino acids long. The junction had 8 bases not matched to a gene; V was cut back by 4 bases and J by 7 bases. CDR1 is SGDLS, CDR2 YYNGEE, per germline. This chain's CDR3 is CASSTDRVSNSPLHF. CDR3 nucleotide sequence: TGTGCCAGCAGCACCGACAGGGTTAGCAATTCACCCCTCCACTTT.